The subject of this entry is one T cell receptor beta chain. The sample belongs to a study of identical twins. The V and J ends lost 6 bases and 0 bases respectively, with 11 bases between them. The CDR3 sequence is 14 residues long. Per germline, CDR1 LGHNT and CDR2 FRNRAP. TCRdb analysed the 5' RACE reads with MiXCR anew, one entry per CDR3 protein. The sample shows approximately 1.8 million distinct CDR3 sequences, about 32% of them seen only once. What was sequenced was cord blood. The chain links TRBV12-5 to TRBJ1-1; a possible D gene is TRBD1 (5 bases). The source of this sequence is a newborn girl in good health. This CDR3 is CASGPDTMNTEAFF. The CDR3 DNA is TGTGCTAGTGGGCCGGACACCATGAACACTGAAGCTTTCTTT.